These 18 T cell receptor beta chains share one sample of origin, sequenced in a study of T cell responses to AZD1222 COVID-19 vaccine. Measured with immunoSEQ multiplex PCR; TCRdb has only the in-frame clones, and not every one. The data show 100,000 or so clones, 85% to 90% seen once. The specimen comprised peripheral blood, sampled on day 0 of AZD1222 vaccination. The receptors stem from an adult in good health.

This sequence joins TRBV29-1 and TRBJ2-5, with no clear D. The CDR3 is 11 residues long. Germline lookup yields CDR1 SQVTM and CDR2 ANQGSEA. V lost 6 bases, J lost 1 base, and 6 bases lay in between. CDR3 nucleotides: TGCAGCGTATCCCCCCAAGAGACCCAGTACTTC. Its protein is CSVSPQETQYF.

V is TRBV5-4 and J is TRBJ2-5; D is perhaps TRBD2 (5 bases). This CDR3 spans 13 amino acids. The V end was cut by 1 base, the J end by 2 bases, with 6 bases between. The germline V gene encodes CDR1 SGHNT and CDR2 YYREEE (reference sequence). The CDR3: CASSLPGQETQYF. The DNA for the CDR3 is TGTGCCAGCAGCTTGCCGGGACAAGAGACCCAGTACTTC.

The chain couples TRBV5-8 to TRBJ2-3; no clear D. Germline lookup yields CDR1 SGHTS and CDR2 YDEGEE. V lost 1 base and J lost 4, with 13 bases in between. CDR3 length equals 15 residues. The CDR3 is CASSLLLHGPDTQYF. Here the CDR3 DNA reads TGTGCCAGCAGCTTGCTACTACATGGGCCAGATACGCAGTATTTT. Full variable domain (outside the CDR3, taken from reference TRBV5-8 and TRBJ2-3): EAGVTQSPTHLIKTRGQQATLRCSPISGHTSVYWYQQALGLGLQFLLWYDEGEERNRGNFPPRFSGRQFPNYSSELNVNALELEDSALYLCASSLLLHGPDTQYFGPGTRLTVL.

The rearrangement uses TRBV4-1 and TRBJ2-3, with 9 nucleotides matching TRBD2. Germline assignment: CDR1 MGHRA and CDR2 YSYEKL. The CDR3 totals 18 residues. V trimming: 1 base; J trimming: 2 bases; junction bases outside the gene matches: 10. CDR3 nucleotide sequence: TGCGCCAGCAGCCAAGTTATGAGCGGGAGGCCTCCCACAGATACGCAGTATTTT. This translates into CASSQVMSGRPPTDTQYF.

This clone was counted once. The chain recombines TRBV23-1 with TRBJ2-1; D possibly corresponds to TRBD1 (6 bases). TRBV23-1 falls under the ORF class, with uncertain function. The V and J ends lost 4 bases and 4 bases respectively, with 20 bases between them. CDR3 length: 17 residues. The CDR3 region is CASSPIRRRGDYNEQFF. CDR3 in DNA: TGCGCCAGCAGTCCCATAAGGCGCAGGGGAGATTACAATGAGCAGTTCTTC.

The V call is TRBV28, the J call TRBJ1-2; D possibly corresponds to TRBD1 (6 bases). V was pared by 2 bases and J by 8 bases, with 9 bases between. This CDR3 has 12 amino acids. Germline V lookup: CDR1 MDHEN, CDR2 SYDVKM. The CDR3 is CASSLQGTGYTF. The CDR3 DNA reads as TGTGCCAGCAGTTTACAGGGGACGGGCTACACCTTC.

This rearrangement joins TRBV11-3 to TRBJ1-1; 10 nucleotides match TRBD1. After removal of 0 bases from V and 5 bases from J, the junction contained 12 bases not matched to a gene. Germline V gene sequence: CDR1 SGHNT, CDR2 YENEEA. The CDR3 spans 18 residues. CDR3 sequence: CASSLEAWDRGLRTEAFF. The CDR3 DNA sequence: TGTGCCAGCAGCTTAGAGGCGTGGGACAGGGGCTTAAGGACTGAAGCTTTCTTT.

The CDR3 region has the DNA TGCGCCAGCAGCCCCCTTGGCAGGGAGGCCAAAAACATTCAGTACTTC. This sequence encodes CASSPLGREAKNIQYF. The chain combines TRBV5-1 with TRBJ2-4; perhaps D is TRBD1 or TRBD2 (5 bases each). From germline, CDR1 is SGHRS and CDR2 YFSETQ. The CDR3 totals 16 residues. Trimming pared 4 bases from V and 1 base from J, leaving 15 bases between.

A note on this clone: The same CDR3 can be traced to other DNA sequences in this sample. The chain recombines TRBV5-1 with TRBJ1-1; the D is unclear. From germline, CDR1 is SGHRS and CDR2 YFSETQ. The CDR3 extends over 14 amino acids. The V and J ends lost 0 bases and 0 bases respectively, with 6 bases between them. In nucleotides, the CDR3 is TGCGCCAGCAGCTTGGGGGGTTTGAACACTGAAGCTTTCTTT. It codes for CASSLGGLNTEAFF.

V gene TRBV6-5 combines with J gene TRBJ1-1, with a tentative D call TRBD1 (5 bases). The CDR3 runs to 13 residues. Germline assignment: CDR1 MNHEY and CDR2 SVGAGI. V lost 6 bases and J 1 base, leaving 9 bases between the germline ends. DNA for the CDR3: TGTGCCAGCAGGGGAGACAGGAACACTGAAGCTTTCTTT. Protein: CASRGDRNTEAFF.

This chain joins TRBV15 and TRBJ1-3, with D possibly being TRBD1 (6 bases). Germline CDR1 and CDR2: LNHNV and YYDKDF (reference sequence). The CDR3 totals 15 residues. V was trimmed by 0 bases and J by 3 bases, leaving 9 bases between them. CDR3 in amino acids: CATSRDPGHGNTIYF. The CDR3, as DNA: TGTGCCACCAGCAGAGACCCGGGACATGGAAACACCATATATTTT.

The V call is TRBV2, the J call TRBJ1-2; no definite D call. Per germline, CDR1 SNHLY and CDR2 FYNNEI. V lost 4 bases and J 2 bases, leaving 2 bases between the germline ends. This CDR3 contains 11 residues. Written as DNA, the CDR3 is TGTGCCAGCAGTGGGAACTATGGCTACACCTTC. Protein product: CASSGNYGYTF.

This chain links TRBV3-1 (or the pseudogene TRBV3-2) with TRBJ1-1, with D possibly TRBD1 on 6 matching bases. Germline assignment: CDR1 LGHDT and CDR2 YNNKEL (reference sequence). CDR3 length equals 14 residues. The V end was cut by 3 bases, the J end by 4 bases, with 12 bases between. The CDR3 coding sequence is TGTGCCAGCAGCCAGGGGGGGCAAAGCACTGAAGCTTTCTTT. Translating gives CASSQGGQSTEAFF.

The V gene is TRBV5-1, the J gene TRBJ2-3; D uncertain. Trimming took off 4 bases at V and 3 bases at J, with 9 bases between the two ends. The CDR3 is 13 residues long. The V gene's germline CDR1 is SGHRS and CDR2 YFSETQ. The CDR3 sequence: CASSKLITDTQYF. The DNA of the CDR3 is TGCGCCAGCAGCAAGCTCATAACAGATACGCAGTATTTT.

CDR3 residues: CASSPRDRHNEQFF. The CDR3 DNA reads TGTGCCAGCTCACCACGGGACAGACACAATGAGCAGTTCTTC. This chain joins TRBV18 and TRBJ2-1; 7 bases are shared with TRBD1. Trimming at V came to 1 base and at J to 5 bases, leaving 2 bases not matched to a gene. The CDR3 runs 14 residues. Per germline, CDR1 KGHSH and CDR2 LQKENI.

The V call is TRBV19, the J call TRBJ2-3; D is ambiguous. CDR1 is LNHDA and CDR2 is SQIVND in the germline V gene (reference sequence). Trimming left V 5 bases short and J 3 bases short, with 15 bases between. CDR3 length: 15 residues. CDR3 loop: CASSSLRQFTDTQYF. The CDR3 coding sequence is TGTGCCAGTAGTTCTCTAAGGCAGTTTACAGATACGCAGTATTTT.

V is TRBV24-1 and J is TRBJ1-2; D remains ambiguous. Germline CDR1 KGHDR, CDR2 SFDVKD. The CDR3 runs to 15 residues. The germline V and J ends were trimmed by 1 base and 5 bases, with 13 bases remaining between them. CDR3 protein: CATSDFYRRPYGYTF. CDR3 sequence (DNA): TGTGCCACCAGTGATTTTTACCGACGGCCTTATGGCTACACCTTC.

As to this clone: At one end the junction does not follow the germline gene, possibly because of a read error. The rearrangement uses TRBV7-7 and TRBJ2-5; the match to TRBD1 covers 8 bases. The V gene's germline CDR1 is SSHAT and CDR2 FNYEAQ (reference sequence). There are 15 residues in the CDR3. This CDR3 reads CASSFGGTGEETQYF. The CDR3 DNA sequence: TGTGCTAGCAGCTTTGGTGGGACAGGAGAAGAGACCCAGTACTTC.